Listed below are T cell receptor beta chains from one sample, sequenced in a study of regulatory T cells in long-lasting Graves disease. One entry per CDR3 protein results from TCRdb running MiXCR on the multiplex PCR reads. The profile shows hundreds of thousands of distinct CDR3 sequences, more than 20% of them singletons. The source material was peripheral blood mononuclear cells (PBMCs), sampled when the disease was refractory, from a patient treated with antithyroid drugs. All receptors come from a female donor with Graves disease. Both conserved end residues are part of each CDR3. The order of the fields is V gene, CDR3 length, clone size, D gene, J gene, CDR3 DNA, CDR3 protein. D genes are given only for firm matches. Only part of the rows carry a size: once, few, many, or a class if the clone is expanded.

V gene: TRBV7-2; CDR3 length: 15; clone size: few; D gene: .; J gene: TRBJ1-6; CDR3 DNA: TGTGCCAGCAGCTTAGCGCGTCAGAGAAATTCACCCCTCCACTTT; CDR3 protein: CASSLARQRNSPLHF
V gene: TRBV3-1; CDR3 length: 15; clone size: few; D gene: .; J gene: TRBJ2-7; CDR3 DNA: TGTGCCAGCAGCCAAGTCCGGGAGATCTCCTACGAGCAGTACTTC; CDR3 protein: CASSQVREISYEQYF
V gene: TRBV6-2/TRBV6-3; CDR3 length: 16; clone size: few; D gene: .; J gene: TRBJ1-6; CDR3 DNA: TGTGCCAGCAGCTCAGGACGGATCTCCTATAATTCACCCCTCCACTTT; CDR3 protein: CASSSGRISYNSPLHF
V gene: TRBV5-1; CDR3 length: 16; clone size: .; D gene: TRBD2; J gene: TRBJ2-2; CDR3 DNA: TGCGCCAGCAGCTTGGATCTAGCGGGAGTCACCGGGGAGCTGTTTTTT; CDR3 protein: CASSLDLAGVTGELFF
V gene: TRBV5-1; CDR3 length: 16; clone size: .; D gene: .; J gene: TRBJ2-2; CDR3 DNA: TGCGCCAGCAGCTCCTTTTCCCCCTTTTCCGCCGGGGAGCTGTTTTTT; CDR3 protein: CASSSFSPFSAGELFF
V gene: TRBV28; CDR3 length: 16; clone size: few; D gene: TRBD1; J gene: TRBJ2-1; CDR3 DNA: TGTGCCAGCAGTCTACTGGCCGGGACAGGGTTCAATGAGCAGTTCTTC; CDR3 protein: CASSLLAGTGFNEQFF
V gene: TRBV12-3/TRBV12-4; CDR3 length: 14; clone size: .; D gene: .; J gene: TRBJ2-3; CDR3 DNA: TGTGCCACTCTTAGCGGAACCAGCACAGATACGCAGTATTTT; CDR3 protein: CATLSGTSTDTQYF
V gene: TRBV12-3/TRBV12-4; CDR3 length: 16; clone size: few; D gene: TRBD1; J gene: TRBJ2-2; CDR3 DNA: TGTGCCAGCAGTTTACTAGGGGGCGCTGCTACCGGGGAGCTGTTTTTT; CDR3 protein: CASSLLGGAATGELFF
V gene: TRBV2; CDR3 length: 16; clone size: many; D gene: TRBD2; J gene: TRBJ2-7; CDR3 DNA: TGTGCCAGCAGCGGGACTAGCGGGAGTGGCGCCTACGAGCAGTACTTC; CDR3 protein: CASSGTSGSGAYEQYF
V gene: TRBV19; CDR3 length: 13; clone size: .; D gene: .; J gene: TRBJ2-7; CDR3 DNA: TGTGCCAGTAGTATAGCAGGAGAATACGAGCAGTACTTC; CDR3 protein: CASSIAGEYEQYF
V gene: TRBV5-1; CDR3 length: 15; clone size: many; D gene: .; J gene: TRBJ2-7; CDR3 DNA: TGCGCCAGCAGCTTGGTGTCAGATAAAGCCTACGAGCAGTACTTC; CDR3 protein: CASSLVSDKAYEQYF
V gene: TRBV6-1; CDR3 length: 14; clone size: many; D gene: TRBD2; J gene: TRBJ2-7; CDR3 DNA: TGTGCCAGCCGGATGTCGCTAGCGGTTTACGAGCAGTACTTC; CDR3 protein: CASRMSLAVYEQYF
V gene: TRBV28; CDR3 length: 15; clone size: many; D gene: .; J gene: TRBJ2-7; CDR3 DNA: TGTGCCAGCAACGCCAACTATCCCAATTCCTACGAGCAGTACTTC; CDR3 protein: CASNANYPNSYEQYF
V gene: TRBV6-9; CDR3 length: 14; clone size: .; D gene: .; J gene: TRBJ2-2; CDR3 DNA: TGTGCCAGCAGTTACTGGGGAAACACCGGGGAGCTGTTTTTT; CDR3 protein: CASSYWGNTGELFF
V gene: TRBV5-1; CDR3 length: 13; clone size: .; D gene: TRBD1; J gene: TRBJ1-1; CDR3 DNA: TGCGCCAGCACCGACAGGGGGGGTACTGAAGCTTTCTTT; CDR3 protein: CASTDRGGTEAFF
V gene: TRBV24-1; CDR3 length: 12; clone size: few; D gene: .; J gene: TRBJ2-1; CDR3 DNA: TGTGCCATCATGAGCCCCTACAATGAGCAGTTCTTC; CDR3 protein: CAIMSPYNEQFF
V gene: TRBV12-3/TRBV12-4; CDR3 length: 14; clone size: many; D gene: TRBD1; J gene: TRBJ2-5; CDR3 DNA: TGTGCCAGCAGGAGACAGGGGTATTTGGAGACCCAGTACTTC; CDR3 protein: CASRRQGYLETQYF
V gene: TRBV6-1; CDR3 length: 12; clone size: many; D gene: .; J gene: TRBJ1-5; CDR3 DNA: TGTGCCAGCAGGGAAAGCAATCAGCCCCAGCATTTT; CDR3 protein: CASRESNQPQHF
V gene: TRBV10-3; CDR3 length: 13; clone size: .; D gene: .; J gene: TRBJ1-5; CDR3 DNA: TGTGCCATCAGCGAGCGTAGCAATCAGCCCCAGCATTTT; CDR3 protein: CAISERSNQPQHF
V gene: TRBV11-2; CDR3 length: 16; clone size: many; D gene: TRBD1; J gene: TRBJ2-7; CDR3 DNA: TGTGCCAGCAGCTCCTACAGGGGGCCTAGCGCCTACGAGCAGTACTTC; CDR3 protein: CASSSYRGPSAYEQYF
V gene: TRBV24-1; CDR3 length: 14; clone size: many; D gene: .; J gene: TRBJ2-7; CDR3 DNA: TGTGCCACCAGTCAGGCGTTCTCTCCCTACGAGCAGTACTTC; CDR3 protein: CATSQAFSPYEQYF
V gene: TRBV9; CDR3 length: 15; clone size: few; D gene: .; J gene: TRBJ2-5; CDR3 DNA: TGTGCCAGCAGCGTAGCATTGGGTAGGGGTGAGACCCAGTACTTC; CDR3 protein: CASSVALGRGETQYF
V gene: TRBV7-3; CDR3 length: 17; clone size: many; D gene: .; J gene: TRBJ2-2; CDR3 DNA: TGTGCCAGCAGCCCACCGGTGGGGACAACGAACACCGGGGAGCTGTTTTTT; CDR3 protein: CASSPPVGTTNTGELFF
V gene: TRBV12-3/TRBV12-4; CDR3 length: 12; clone size: .; D gene: .; J gene: TRBJ1-5; CDR3 DNA: TGTGCCAGCAGTTACTCAGGGGTGGATATTTTTTTT; CDR3 protein: CASSYSGVDIFF
V gene: TRBV28; CDR3 length: 14; clone size: many; D gene: TRBD1; J gene: TRBJ2-7; CDR3 DNA: TGTGCCAGCAGTTTATGGGGACAGTTCTACGAGCAGTACTTC; CDR3 protein: CASSLWGQFYEQYF
V gene: TRBV20-1; CDR3 length: 16; clone size: few; D gene: TRBD2; J gene: TRBJ2-2; CDR3 DNA: TGCAGTGCTGCTGGGACTAGCGGGAGTCGCGCCGGGGAGCTGTTTTTT; CDR3 protein: CSAAGTSGSRAGELFF
V gene: TRBV6-2/TRBV6-3; CDR3 length: 13; clone size: .; D gene: .; J gene: TRBJ2-1; CDR3 DNA: TGTGCCAGCGCCAGGGCTTCCTACAATGAGCAGTTCTTC; CDR3 protein: CASARASYNEQFF
V gene: TRBV5-4; CDR3 length: 15; clone size: .; D gene: TRBD2; J gene: TRBJ2-7; CDR3 DNA: TGTGCCAGCAGCCTTAGGACTAGGCCTGTTGACGAGCAGTACTTC; CDR3 protein: CASSLRTRPVDEQYF
V gene: TRBV6-1; CDR3 length: 12; clone size: few; D gene: .; J gene: TRBJ2-1; CDR3 DNA: TGTGCCAGCACCCCGGACCCCAATGAGCAGTTCTTC; CDR3 protein: CASTPDPNEQFF
V gene: TRBV7-9; CDR3 length: 13; clone size: few; D gene: .; J gene: TRBJ2-2; CDR3 DNA: TGTGCCAGCAGCAGAATAGGGACCGGGGAGCTGTTTTTT; CDR3 protein: CASSRIGTGELFF
V gene: TRBV19; CDR3 length: 14; clone size: .; D gene: .; J gene: TRBJ2-5; CDR3 DNA: TGTGCCAGTAGTATCGTGGGGGTACGGGAGACCCAGTACTTC; CDR3 protein: CASSIVGVRETQYF
V gene: TRBV5-1; CDR3 length: 18; clone size: .; D gene: .; J gene: TRBJ1-1; CDR3 DNA: TGCGCCAGCAGCTTGTATATCGGGTCGCAACCCAGGAACACTGAAGCTTTCTTT; CDR3 protein: CASSLYIGSQPRNTEAFF
V gene: TRBV29-1; CDR3 length: 13; clone size: many; D gene: TRBD1; J gene: TRBJ1-1; CDR3 DNA: TGCAGCGCCCAGGACAGGAAGAACACTGAAGCTTTCTTT; CDR3 protein: CSAQDRKNTEAFF
V gene: TRBV12-3/TRBV12-4; CDR3 length: 14; clone size: .; D gene: TRBD1; J gene: TRBJ2-5; CDR3 DNA: TGTGCCAGCAGACTCGGACAGGGCCAAGAGACCCAGTACTTC; CDR3 protein: CASRLGQGQETQYF